This paragraph reports one TCR beta chain. No antigen is known for it. Peripheral blood came from all dose cohorts at three timepoints. The data are from a study of OX40 agonist ivuxolimab in advanced cancers. Looking at the study overall: Checkpoint inhibitors had been given previously to about 40% of patients. Study-level findings and limits: The specificity for antigen of the expanded peripheral T cells was not determined.

Generated by immunoSEQ multiplex PCR, the TCRdb table keeps only in-frame clones and is missing some. The sample lists 100,000 or so clones; approximately 87% were seen once. Germline loops: CDR1 MDHEN, CDR2 SYDVKM. Trimming took off 4 bases at V and 4 bases at J, with 16 bases between the two ends. This CDR3 has 15 residues. The TCR comes from an adult with an advanced solid tumor such as melanoma, head and neck, liver or kidney cancer. This sequence joins TRBV28 and TRBJ1-2, with D perhaps TRBD1 (5 bases). Specimen: CD4+ or CD8+ T cells sorted from blood, collected in a trial of the OX40 agonist ivuxolimab. The chain's CDR3 is CASSSPRGWGYGYTF. In nucleotides, the CDR3 is TGTGCCAGCAGTTCCCCTAGGGGCTGGGGCTATGGCTACACCTTC.